The clone carrying this T cell receptor beta chain came up a few times. No antigen is known for it. During construction of the library, unique molecular identifiers were attached to individual cDNA molecules for quantitative, reproducible TCR counting. TCRdb reprocessed the 5' RACE reads with MiXCR, giving one entry per CDR3 protein. The sample has about 80,000 distinct CDR3 sequences, approximately 16% seen once. RNA extraction used unfractionated whole blood as the source of total RNA. This specimen comes from a study of human T cells and chemical hapten exposure. Study-wide points: Sensitization with DPC brought no change to TCRs above 1 in 1000 in frequency.

Per germline, CDR1 MDHEN and CDR2 SYDVKM. The CDR3 has 16 residues. V lost 5 bases and J lost 4; bases outside the gene matches: 7. The clonotype originates from a female donor in good health. The chain carries TRBV28 and TRBJ2-7, with 14 bases aligning to TRBD2. CDR3: CASSNPGTSGRYEQYF. For the CDR3, the DNA is TGTGCCAGCAGTAACCCTGGGACTAGCGGGAGATACGAGCAGTACTTC. Full variable domain (remainder filled in from reference TRBV28 and TRBJ2-7): DVKVTQSSRYLVKRTGEKVFLECVQDMDHENMFWYRQDPGLGLRLIYFSYDVKMKEKGDIPEGYSVSREKKERFSLILESASTNQTSMYLCASSNPGTSGRYEQYFGPGTRLTVT.